This T cell receptor beta chain stems from a study of control samples from healthy donors and cancer patients. Libraries were prepared by immunoSEQ multiplex PCR; TCRdb keeps only in-frame clonotypes and omits some of them. The profile shows around 20,000 clones, more than 70% of them singletons. The CDR3 totals 11 residues. Germline V CDR1 and CDR2: SGHDT, YYEEEE. Trimming took off 3 bases at V and 2 bases at J, with 0 bases between the two ends. The source is an older woman with head and neck cancer. The J gene is TRBJ2-1, the V gene TRBV5-6; no definite D call. Source material: PBMCs. DNA for the CDR3: TGTGCCAGCAGCTCCTACAATGAGCAGTTCTTC. It codes for CASSSYNEQFF.